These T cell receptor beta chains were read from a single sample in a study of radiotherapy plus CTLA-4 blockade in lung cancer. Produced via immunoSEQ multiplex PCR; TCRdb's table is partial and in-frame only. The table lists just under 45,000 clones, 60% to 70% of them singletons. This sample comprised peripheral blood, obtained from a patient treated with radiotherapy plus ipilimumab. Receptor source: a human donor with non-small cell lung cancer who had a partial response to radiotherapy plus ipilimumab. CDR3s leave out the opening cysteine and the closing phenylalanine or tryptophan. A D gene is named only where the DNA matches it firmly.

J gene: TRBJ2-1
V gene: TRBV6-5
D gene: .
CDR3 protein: ASSPDGGTHNEQF

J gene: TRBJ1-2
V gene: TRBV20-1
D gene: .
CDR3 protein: SANRVGGYT

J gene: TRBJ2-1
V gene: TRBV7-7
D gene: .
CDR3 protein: ASSLNEANEQF

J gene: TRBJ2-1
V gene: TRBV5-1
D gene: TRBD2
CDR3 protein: ASSYETPGLAGREQF

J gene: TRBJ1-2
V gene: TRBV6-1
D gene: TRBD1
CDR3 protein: ASSVDRGNYGYT

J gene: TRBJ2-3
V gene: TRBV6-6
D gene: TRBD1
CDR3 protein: ASSPGQGDSTQY

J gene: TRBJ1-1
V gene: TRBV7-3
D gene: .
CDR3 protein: ASSFGLNTEAF

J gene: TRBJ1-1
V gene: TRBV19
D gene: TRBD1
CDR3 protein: ASSIPGQGKTEAF

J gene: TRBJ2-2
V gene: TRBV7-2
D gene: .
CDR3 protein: ASFSASVGTGELF

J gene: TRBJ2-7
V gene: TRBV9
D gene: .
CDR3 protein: ASSATGDEQY

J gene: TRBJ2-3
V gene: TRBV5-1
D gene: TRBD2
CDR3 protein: ASSSSSGGTDTQY

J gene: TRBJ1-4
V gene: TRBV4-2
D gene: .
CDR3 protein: ASSHEAERPYEKLF

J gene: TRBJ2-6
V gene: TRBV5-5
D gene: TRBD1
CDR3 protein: ASSFVMTGTGLTGANVLT

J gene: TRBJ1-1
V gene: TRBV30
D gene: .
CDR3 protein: ALGWGAGAGAF

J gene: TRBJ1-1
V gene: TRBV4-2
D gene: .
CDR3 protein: ASSQSPSTEAF

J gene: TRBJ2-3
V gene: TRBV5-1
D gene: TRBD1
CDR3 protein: ASSQGEGDTQY

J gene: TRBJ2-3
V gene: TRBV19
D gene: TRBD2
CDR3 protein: ASSTLTSGIDTQY

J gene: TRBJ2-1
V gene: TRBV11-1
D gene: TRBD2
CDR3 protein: ASSLFQRGGNEQF

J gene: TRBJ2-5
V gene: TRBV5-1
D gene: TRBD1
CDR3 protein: ASSLGPSTGGQETQY

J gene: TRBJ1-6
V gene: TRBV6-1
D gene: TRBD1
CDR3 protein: ATQTGGDSPLH

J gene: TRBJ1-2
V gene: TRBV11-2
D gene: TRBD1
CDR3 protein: ASSFPRDRGQGYT

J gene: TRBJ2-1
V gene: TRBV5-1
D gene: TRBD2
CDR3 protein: ASSLGLVGVNEQF

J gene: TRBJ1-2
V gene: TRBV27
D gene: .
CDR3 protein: ASSLFKGNGYT

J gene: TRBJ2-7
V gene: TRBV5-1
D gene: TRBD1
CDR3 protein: ASSLALGQASYEQY

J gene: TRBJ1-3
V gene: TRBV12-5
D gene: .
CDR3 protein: ASGSGHGLGNTIY

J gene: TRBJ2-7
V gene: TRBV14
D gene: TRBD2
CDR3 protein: ASSPRTGGRASYEQY

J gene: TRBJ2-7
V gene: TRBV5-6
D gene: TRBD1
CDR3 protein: ASSSTPGQADYEQY

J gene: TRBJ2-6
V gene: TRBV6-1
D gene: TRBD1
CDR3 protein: ATGQGVSGANVLT

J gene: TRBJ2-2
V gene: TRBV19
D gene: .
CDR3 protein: ASKSDTGELF

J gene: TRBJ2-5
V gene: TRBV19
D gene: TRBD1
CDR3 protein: ASSPLKTGSETQY

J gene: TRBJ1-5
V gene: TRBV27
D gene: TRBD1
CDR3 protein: ASSQQGVHQPQH

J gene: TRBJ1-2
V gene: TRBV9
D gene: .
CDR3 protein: ASSVEGRGIGSSGYT

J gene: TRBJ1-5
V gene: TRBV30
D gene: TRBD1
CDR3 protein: AWSSGDRVTQPQH

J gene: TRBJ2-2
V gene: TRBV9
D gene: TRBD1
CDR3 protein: ASSVAVGTGITGELF

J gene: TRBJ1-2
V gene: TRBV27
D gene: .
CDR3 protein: ASSPDINYGYT

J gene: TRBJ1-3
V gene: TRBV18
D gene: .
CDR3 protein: ASSSLRGLNTIY

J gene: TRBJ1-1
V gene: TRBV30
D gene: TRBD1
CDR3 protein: AWSLGGQLNTEAF

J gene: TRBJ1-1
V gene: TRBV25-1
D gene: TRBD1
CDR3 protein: ASSEYAGGAF

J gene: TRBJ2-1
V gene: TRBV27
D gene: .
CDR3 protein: ASSPRVSANNEQF

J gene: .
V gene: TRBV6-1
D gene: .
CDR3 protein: ASSEMGAREYEQY

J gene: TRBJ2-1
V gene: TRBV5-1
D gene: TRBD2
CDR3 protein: ASSLAVLAASYNEQF

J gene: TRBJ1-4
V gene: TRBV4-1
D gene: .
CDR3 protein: ASSQSRGEGEKLF